Presented here are 26 T cell receptor beta chains from one specimen sequenced in a study of shared clonotypes between healthy human individuals. This table comes from immunoSEQ multiplex PCR, and its TCRdb copy is limited to in-frame clones, with some not included. The table has fewer than 1 million clones, around 96% seen once. Naive CD8 cells comprised CD45RO-negative, CCR7-positively selected cells, excluding terminally differentiated effector memory CD45RA+ cells. Sequencing input: naive CD8+ T cells sorted from blood. These TCRs come from a man between 25 and 39 years old in good health.

This chain uses TRBV7-6 with TRBJ2-1; 7 bases fit TRBD2. Germline assignment: CDR1 SGHVS and CDR2 FNYEAQ. V dropped 1 base and J dropped 1; count of bases not matched to a gene: 10. The CDR3 sequence is 18 residues long. CDR3 residues: CASSLDPSSSGSYNEQFF. In DNA, the CDR3 is TGTGCCAGCAGCTTAGACCCGTCTTCTAGCGGTTCCTACAATGAGCAGTTCTTC.

This clone was seen a few times. The J gene is TRBJ1-1, the V gene TRBV12-2; the table gives TRBD1 as D, unverified against the DNA. TRBV12-2 is reported as a pseudogene. The CDR3 is 17 amino acids. CDR3 DNA sequence: TGTGCAAGTCGCTCAGTCCCGGGACAGGGTTCTGGCACTGAAGCTTTCTTT. Protein: CASRSVPGQGSGTEAFF.

V and J are TRBV28 and TRBJ1-2, with D possibly matching TRBD1 (5 bases). Trimming cost V 6 bases and J 3 bases, with 14 bases left between them. From germline, CDR1 is MDHEN and CDR2 SYDVKM. CDR3 size: 14 residues. CDR3 nucleotide sequence: TGTGCCAGCAGACCAGAGACAGATTACTATGGCTACACCTTC. Amino acids: CASRPETDYYGYTF.

This rearrangement joins TRBV11-2 to TRBJ2-1; 7 positions agree with TRBD2. Germline V gene data show CDR1 as SGHAT and CDR2 as FQNNGV. This CDR3 has 16 amino acids. Unmatched junction bases numbered 14, after V lost 3 bases and J lost 9 bases. This CDR3 is CASSFAGVPPIGEQFF. The CDR3 DNA reads TGTGCCAGCAGCTTCGCGGGAGTACCTCCGATTGGTGAGCAGTTCTTC.

The rearrangement links TRBV28 to TRBJ2-7; D is perhaps TRBD2 (6 bases). V was shortened by 7 bases and J by 3 bases, with 16 bases between the two germline ends. The CDR3 consists of 14 residues. The germline V gene has CDR1 MDHEN and CDR2 SYDVKM. In nucleotides, the CDR3 is TGTGCCAGCACTCCGGGGACTTATTACTACGAGCAGTACTTC. Its translation is CASTPGTYYYEQYF.

The V call is TRBV14, the J call TRBJ2-1; TRBD2 aligns across 12 bases. The ends lost 4 bases at V and 3 bases at J; junction bases unmatched: 10. The CDR3 has 18 amino acids. CDR1 and CDR2 (germline): SGHDN, FVKESK. The CDR3 is CASSPDRTSGNYYNEQFF. CDR3 DNA: TGTGCCAGCAGCCCGGACCGGACTAGCGGGAACTACTACAATGAGCAGTTCTTC.

The chain employs TRBV4-2 and TRBJ2-4; D not resolved. The germline V gene encodes CDR1 LGHNA and CDR2 YNFKEQ. The CDR3 is made up of 12 amino acids. The V end lost 0 bases, the J end lost 15 bases, and 12 bases lay between the germline ends. CDR3 DNA sequence: TGTGCCAGCAGCCAAGATGGGTATGAGCGGTACTTC. Amino acids: CASSQDGYERYF.

V gene TRBV5-4 combines with J gene TRBJ2-2, with TRBD1 as a possible D gene (6 bases). Germline V gene data show CDR1 as SGHNT and CDR2 as YYREEE (reference sequence). V was clipped by 2 bases and J by 4 bases, with 12 bases between them. The CDR3 has 15 amino acids. The chain's CDR3 is CASSLQGFSTGELFF. DNA for the CDR3: TGTGCCAGCAGCTTACAGGGTTTTAGCACCGGGGAGCTGTTTTTT.

Notes on this clone: The final CDR3 position lacks the conserved phenylalanine or tryptophan, pointing to a likely read error. Because the CDR3's place on the DNA is in doubt, the DNA is left out and the CDR3 is given as listed by TCRdb. The chain couples TRBV7-8 to TRBJ1-4. The CDR3 spans 14 residues, counting both ends. The germline CDR1 and CDR2 sequences are SGHVS and FQNEAQ. CDR3 loop: CASSLRGSGTPRSI.

The J gene is TRBJ2-2, the V gene TRBV27; the D is unclear. Between the trimmed V and J ends, which lost 4 bases and 1 base, there was a span of 13 bases. This CDR3 has 16 residues. Germline CDR1 is MNHEY and CDR2 is SMNVEV (reference sequence). The CDR3 region is CASSSLTAQNTGELFF. CDR3 coding DNA: TGTGCCAGCAGTTCCCTTACCGCACAGAACACCGGGGAGCTGTTTTTT.

The DNA of the CDR3 is TGCGCCAGCAGCCCGCTAGGAGGACAGGGAGTAGGCTACGAGCAGTACTTC. It encodes CASSPLGGQGVGYEQYF. The rearrangement joins TRBV5-1 to TRBJ2-7; TRBD1 matches at 8 bases. The germline V gene has CDR1 SGHRS and CDR2 YFSETQ. The CDR3 consists of 17 residues. J gave up 3 bases and V 4 bases, and 15 bases lay outside the gene matches.

The V call is TRBV14, the J call TRBJ2-7; 8 bases are a match to TRBD1. V lost 7 bases to trimming and J lost 1 base; unmatched junction nucleotides: 6. CDR1 is SGHDN and CDR2 is FVKESK in the germline V gene. The CDR3 loop spans 14 amino acids. The CDR3 DNA sequence: TGTGCCAGCACTAAGACAGGGGCATCCTACGAGCAGTACTTC. It codes for CASTKTGASYEQYF.

V and J are TRBV27 and TRBJ2-2; the match to TRBD1 covers 8 bases. The CDR3 spans 17 residues. J was trimmed by 2 bases and V by 6 bases; bases with no gene match: 11. Germline V gives CDR1 MNHEY, CDR2 SMNVEV (reference sequence). In DNA form, the CDR3 reads TGTGCCAGCAGCCCGGACAGGGAAGTTGAAAACACCGGGGAGCTGTTTTTT. It specifies CASSPDREVENTGELFF.

The chain employs TRBV30 and TRBJ2-5; the D is unclear. The germline V gene has CDR1 GTSNPN and CDR2 SVGIG (reference sequence). The CDR3 extends over 12 amino acids. Trimming stripped 0 bases from V and 7 bases from J, with 9 bases between. CDR3: CAWSVQDATQYF. The CDR3 DNA sequence: TGTGCCTGGAGTGTCCAGGATGCGACCCAGTACTTC.

This sequence joins TRBV6-6 and TRBJ2-7, with 10 bases that match TRBD2. With 3 bases clipped from V and 7 bases from J, the junction kept 9 bases outside the gene matches. Germline values: CDR1 MNHNY, CDR2 SVGAGI (reference sequence). This CDR3 has 15 residues. The CDR3 region has the DNA TGTGCCAGCAGTTATACCCTAGCGGGAGTGGGAGAGCAGTACTTC. Translated, it gives CASSYTLAGVGEQYF.

The chain carries TRBV7-9 and TRBJ1-1, with D possibly TRBD1 on 6 matching bases. The V end lost 1 base, the J end lost 1 base, and 13 bases lay between the germline ends. The CDR3 length is 16 residues. CDR1 and CDR2 from the germline V gene are SEHNR and FQNEAQ (reference sequence). The CDR3 DNA is TGTGCCAGCAGCTTAGTTGGGGCAGGGGCGAACACTGAAGCTTTCTTT. This encodes CASSLVGAGANTEAFF.

This clone has a single count. This rearrangement joins TRBV5-1 to TRBJ2-5; possible D gene TRBD2, 7 bases. This CDR3 contains 16 residues. Trimming took 3 bases from V and 4 from J, leaving 19 bases between them. Looked up from germline, CDR1 is SGHRS and CDR2 is YFSETQ. The CDR3 nucleotides are TGCGCCAGCAGCTCCATCGTCGGGGGGCGGCGAGAGACCCAGTACTTC. Its protein is CASSSIVGGRRETQYF.

This chain joins TRBV15 and TRBJ2-3; no firm D call. V lost 5 bases and J lost 10, with 10 bases in between. The CDR3 is made up of 11 amino acids. Germline CDR1 is LNHNV and CDR2 is YYDKDF (reference sequence). CDR3 in amino acids: CATSASGSQYF. The DNA of the CDR3 is TGTGCCACCAGCGCCTCCGGGTCGCAGTATTTT.

The J gene is TRBJ2-4, the V gene TRBV10-2, with D perhaps assigned TRBD1 or TRBD2 (5 bases each). V was trimmed by 2 bases and J by 5 bases, leaving 16 bases between them. There are 16 residues in the CDR3. Germline lookup yields CDR1 WSHSY and CDR2 SAAADI. CDR3 sequence reads: CASSEHGGSRENIQYF. CDR3 DNA sequence: TGCGCCAGCAGTGAGCATGGGGGATCGAGGGAAAACATTCAGTACTTC.

Concerning this clone: At the DNA level, this CDR3 is encoded by other sequences in the same sample as well. The chain combines TRBV11-2 with TRBJ2-7; the match to TRBD2 covers 9 bases. The CDR3 is 15 residues long. V trimming: 0 bases; J trimming: 0 bases; junction bases outside the gene matches: 0. Per germline, CDR1 SGHAT and CDR2 FQNNGV. The CDR3 nucleotides read TGTGCCAGCAGCTTAGAAGCGGGAGGCTCCTACGAGCAGTACTTC. This encodes CASSLEAGGSYEQYF.

The chain joins TRBV5-1 to TRBJ2-7; D is tentatively TRBD1 or TRBD2 (5 bases each). V was pared by 2 bases and J by 2 bases, with 17 bases between. The CDR3 loop spans 16 amino acids. Germline values: CDR1 SGHRS, CDR2 YFSETQ. In DNA form, the CDR3 reads TGCGCCAGCAGCTTTACGGCCAATATGGGGGCCTACGAGCAGTACTTC. Protein: CASSFTANMGAYEQYF.

This chain connects TRBV7-2 to TRBJ2-7; TRBD2 aligns across 10 bases. The CDR3 is 16 amino acids. With 2 bases clipped from V and 2 bases from J, the junction kept 6 bases outside the gene matches. CDR1 is SGHTA and CDR2 is FQGNSA in the germline V gene. Here the CDR3 reads CASSLSLAGDPYEQYF. In DNA, the CDR3 is TGTGCCAGCAGCTTAAGTCTAGCGGGAGATCCCTACGAGCAGTACTTC. Looking up the rest from reference TRBV7-2 and TRBJ2-7 gives the full variable domain: GAGVSQSPSNKVTEKGKDVELRCDPISGHTALYWYRQSLGQGLEFLIYFQGNSAPDKSGLPSDRFSAERTGGSVSTLTIQRTQQEDSAVYLCASSLSLAGDPYEQYFGPGTRLTVT.

The chain is built from TRBV27 and TRBJ2-1, with D possibly matching TRBD2 (5 bases). The V end lost 7 bases, the J end lost 4 bases, and 11 bases lay between the germline ends. CDR1 MNHEY and CDR2 SMNVEV come from the germline V gene (reference sequence). The CDR3 totals 13 residues. For the CDR3, the DNA is TGTGCCAGCACTTCGGGATTTTACAATGAGCAGTTCTTC. It encodes CASTSGFYNEQFF.

This rearrangement joins TRBV7-9 to TRBJ2-7; D ambiguous. V dropped 5 bases and J dropped 7 bases, with 18 bases sitting between them. The CDR3 sequence is 14 residues long. Germline CDR1 SEHNR, CDR2 FQNEAQ (reference sequence). The CDR3 sequence: CASSPSGGPIEQYF. The CDR3 nucleotides read TGTGCCAGCAGCCCCTCAGGCGGTCCTATTGAGCAGTACTTC.

The rearrangement links TRBV19 to TRBJ1-1; D is perhaps TRBD1 (5 bases). Trimming cost V 3 bases and J 2 bases, with 13 bases left between them. Per the germline V gene, CDR1 is LNHDA and CDR2 is SQIVND (reference sequence). The CDR3 runs to 15 residues. CDR3 sequence (DNA): TGTGCCAGTAGTATTCAGGCAGGGACTAACACTGAAGCTTTCTTT. This codes for CASSIQAGTNTEAFF.

The chain is built from TRBV27 and TRBJ2-2; the D gene is possibly TRBD1 (6 bases). Germline assignment: CDR1 MNHEY and CDR2 SMNVEV (reference sequence). V lost 2 bases and J 2 bases, leaving 9 bases between the germline ends. The CDR3 runs 15 residues. The CDR3 region has the DNA TGTGCCAGCAGTTTAGCAGGGGTTAACACCGGGGAGCTGTTTTTT. Its translation: CASSLAGVNTGELFF.